This TCR beta chain was captured by sequencing in a study of read filtering for tumor transcriptome and immune sequencing. Study-level background: The cohort had some 16 men and 14 women aged about 47 to 90, mean roughly 71 years.

Molecular barcoded adaptors covering alpha/delta and beta/gamma chains were used on 400 to 450 ng RNA. TCRdb re-called the reads with MiXCR, one entry per CDR3 protein. The repertoire holds roughly 68,000 distinct CDR3 sequences, with about 15% as singletons. Germline lookup yields CDR1 SGHKS and CDR2 YYEKEE (reference sequence). Trimming took 2 bases from V and 2 from J; bases not matched to a gene: 2. The length of the CDR3 is 15 residues. This clonotype was seen at least ten times. The sequence came from a donor aged 40 or over with multiple myeloma. This chain connects TRBV5-5 to TRBJ2-5; 11 nucleotides agree with TRBD2. What was sequenced was a population of CD138-negative cells sorted from bone marrow. CDR3 nucleotides: TGTGCCAGCAGCTTACTAGCGGGAGTACAAGAGACCCAGTACTTC. Encoded protein: CASSLLAGVQETQYF.